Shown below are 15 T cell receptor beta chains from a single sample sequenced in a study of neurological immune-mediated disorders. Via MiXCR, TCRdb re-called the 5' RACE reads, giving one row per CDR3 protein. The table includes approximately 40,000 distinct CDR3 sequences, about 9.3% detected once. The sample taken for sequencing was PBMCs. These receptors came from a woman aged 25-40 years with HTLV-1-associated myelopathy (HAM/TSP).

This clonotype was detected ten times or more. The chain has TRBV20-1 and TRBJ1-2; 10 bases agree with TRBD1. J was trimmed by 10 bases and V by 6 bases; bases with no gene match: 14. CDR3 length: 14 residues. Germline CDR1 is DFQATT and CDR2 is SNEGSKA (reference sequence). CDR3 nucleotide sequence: TGCAGTGCCCCTTCCTTCGACAGGGGGCTTGACTACACCTTC. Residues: CSAPSFDRGLDYTF.

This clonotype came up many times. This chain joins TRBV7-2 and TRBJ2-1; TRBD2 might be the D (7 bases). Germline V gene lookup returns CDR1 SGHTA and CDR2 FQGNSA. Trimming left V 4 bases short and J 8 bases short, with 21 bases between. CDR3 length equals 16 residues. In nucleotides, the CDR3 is TGTGCCAGCAGCTCCTCAACCGGGGAGGGGGTATATGAGCAGTTCTTC. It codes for CASSSSTGEGVYEQFF.

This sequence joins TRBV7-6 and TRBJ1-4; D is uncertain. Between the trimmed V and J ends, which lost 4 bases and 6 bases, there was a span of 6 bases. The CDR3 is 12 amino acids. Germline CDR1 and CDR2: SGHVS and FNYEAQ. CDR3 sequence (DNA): TGTGCCAGCAGCTACATAGATGAAAAACTGTTTTTT. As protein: CASSYIDEKLFF. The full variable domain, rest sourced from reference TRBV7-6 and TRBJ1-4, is GAGVSQSPRYKVTKRGQDVALRCDPISGHVSLYWYRQALGQGPEFLTYFNYEAQQDKSGLPNDRFSAERPEGSISTLTIQRTEQRDSAMYRCASSYIDEKLFFGSGTQLSVL.

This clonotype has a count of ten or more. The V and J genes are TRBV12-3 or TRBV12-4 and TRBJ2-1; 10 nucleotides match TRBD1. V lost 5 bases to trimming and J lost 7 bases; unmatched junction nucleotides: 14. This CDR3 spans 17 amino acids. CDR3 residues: CASSLNIRDRGGNEQFF. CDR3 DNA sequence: TGTGCCAGCAGTCTAAACATCCGGGACAGGGGAGGAAATGAGCAGTTCTTC.

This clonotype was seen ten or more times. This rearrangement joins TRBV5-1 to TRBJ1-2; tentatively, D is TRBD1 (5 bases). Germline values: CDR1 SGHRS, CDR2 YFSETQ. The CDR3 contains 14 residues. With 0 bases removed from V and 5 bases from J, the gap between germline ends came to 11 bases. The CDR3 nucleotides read TGCGCCAGCAGCTTGGATATAGGGGCGTATGGCTACACCTTC. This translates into CASSLDIGAYGYTF.

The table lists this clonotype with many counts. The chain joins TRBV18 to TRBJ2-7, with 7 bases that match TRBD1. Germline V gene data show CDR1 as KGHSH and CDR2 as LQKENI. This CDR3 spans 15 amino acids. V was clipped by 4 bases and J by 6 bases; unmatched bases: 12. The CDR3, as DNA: TGTGCCAGCTCACGGTCCGGGACAGAACCTGGCGAGCAGTACTTC. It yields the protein CASSRSGTEPGEQYF.

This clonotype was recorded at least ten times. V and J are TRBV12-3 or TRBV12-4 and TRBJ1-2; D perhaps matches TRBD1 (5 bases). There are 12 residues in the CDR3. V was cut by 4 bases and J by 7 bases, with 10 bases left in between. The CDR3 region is CASSYQGVGYTF. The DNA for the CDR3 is TGTGCCAGCAGTTACCAAGGGGTTGGCTACACCTTC.

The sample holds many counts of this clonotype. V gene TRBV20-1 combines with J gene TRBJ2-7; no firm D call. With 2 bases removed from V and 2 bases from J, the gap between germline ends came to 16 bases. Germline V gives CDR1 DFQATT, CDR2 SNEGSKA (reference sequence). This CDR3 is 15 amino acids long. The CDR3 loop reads CSARSIGGSTYEQYF. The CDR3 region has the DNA TGCAGTGCTAGAAGTATAGGCGGTTCGACCTACGAGCAGTACTTC.

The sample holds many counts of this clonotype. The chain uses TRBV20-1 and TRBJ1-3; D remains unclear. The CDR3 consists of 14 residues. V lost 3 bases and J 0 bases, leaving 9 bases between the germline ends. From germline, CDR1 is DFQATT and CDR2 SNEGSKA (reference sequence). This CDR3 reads CSARDLSSGNTIYF. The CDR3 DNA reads TGCAGTGCTAGGGACCTAAGCTCTGGAAACACCATATATTTT.

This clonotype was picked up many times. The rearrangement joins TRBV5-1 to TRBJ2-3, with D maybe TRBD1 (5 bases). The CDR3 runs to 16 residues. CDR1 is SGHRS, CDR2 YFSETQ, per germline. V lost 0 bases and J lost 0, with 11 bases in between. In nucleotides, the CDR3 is TGCGCCAGCAGCTTGGGGGGCTCCCGGAGCACAGATACGCAGTATTTT. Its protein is CASSLGGSRSTDTQYF.

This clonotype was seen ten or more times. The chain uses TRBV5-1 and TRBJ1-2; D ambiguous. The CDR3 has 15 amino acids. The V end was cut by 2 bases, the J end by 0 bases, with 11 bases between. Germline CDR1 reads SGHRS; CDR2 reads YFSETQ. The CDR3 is CASSFRPGANYGYTF. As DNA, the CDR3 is TGCGCCAGCAGCTTCCGGCCCGGAGCTAACTATGGCTACACCTTC.

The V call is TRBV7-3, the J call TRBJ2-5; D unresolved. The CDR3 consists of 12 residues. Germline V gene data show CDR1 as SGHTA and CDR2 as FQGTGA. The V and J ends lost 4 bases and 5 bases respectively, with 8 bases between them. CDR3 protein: CASSSNMETQYF. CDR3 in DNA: TGTGCCAGCAGCTCAAATATGGAGACCCAGTACTTC. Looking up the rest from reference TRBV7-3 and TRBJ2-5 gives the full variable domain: GAGVSQTPSNKVTEKGKYVELRCDPISGHTALYWYRQSLGQGPEFLIYFQGTGAADDSGLPNDRFFAVRPEGSVSTLKIQRTERGDSAVYLCASSSNMETQYFGPGTRLLVL.

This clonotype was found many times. The CDR3: CASSRDRGDEAFF. The CDR3 nucleotides read TGCGCCAGCAGCCGCGACCGGGGGGATGAAGCTTTCTTT. The chain recombines TRBV5-1 with TRBJ1-1, with D maybe TRBD1 (5 bases). V gave up 4 bases and J gave up 7 bases, with 14 bases separating them. The CDR3 has 13 amino acids. CDR1 is SGHRS, CDR2 YFSETQ, per germline.

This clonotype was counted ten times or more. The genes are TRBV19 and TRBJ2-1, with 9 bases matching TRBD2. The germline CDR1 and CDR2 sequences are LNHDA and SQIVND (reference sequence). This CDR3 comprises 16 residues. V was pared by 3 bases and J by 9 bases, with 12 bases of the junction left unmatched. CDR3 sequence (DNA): TGTGCCAGTAGTATCTGGGCGGGGGGGCGTTTCAGTGAGCAGTTCTTC. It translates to CASSIWAGGRFSEQFF.

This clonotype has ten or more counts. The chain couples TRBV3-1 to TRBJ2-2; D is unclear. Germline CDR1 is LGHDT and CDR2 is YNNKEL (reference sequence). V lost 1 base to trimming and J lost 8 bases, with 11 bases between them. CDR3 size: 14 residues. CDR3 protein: CASSQGVGMGELFF. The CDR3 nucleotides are TGTGCCAGCAGCCAAGGAGTGGGGATGGGGGAGCTGTTTTTT.